This entry features one T cell receptor beta chain sequence. The antigen remains undetermined. Germline and junction disagree at one end, which may indicate a read error. No cell sorting was done before RNA was extracted from the tissue. Chemotherapy-naive patients with new lung cancer underwent thoracic surgery in China, August–late 2014. This sample was taken from a study of tumor and adjacent non-tumor tissue in lung cancer. Findings and caveats of the study: Compared with tumor, normal lung showed significantly lower TCR diversity. Tumor repertoires had a smaller top 100 clone share than normal lung. Tumor TCR diversity, when higher, was linked to shorter survival.

Three rounds of nested PCR, following a modified ARM-PCR protocol, produced the TCRbeta library. From the multiplex PCR reads, TCRdb called clonotypes with MiXCR, one entry per CDR3 protein. The sample has 77,000 or so distinct CDR3 sequences; roughly 80% are singletons. This TCR was sampled from a woman in her forties or fifties with non-small cell lung cancer. Source material: lung tumor tissue.

The CDR3 nucleotides read TGTCCCAGCAGCCCAATGGGTTACCCGCTTCCAGATACGCAGTATTTT. It codes for CPSSPMGYPLPDTQYF. The genes are TRBV11-2 and TRBJ2-3; no definite D call. The germline CDR1 and CDR2 sequences are SGHAT and FQNNGV. The CDR3 runs 16 residues.